This paragraph covers one TCR beta chain sequence. Its antigen remains unknown. PCR amplification relied on 60 Vbeta primers (plus 13 Jbeta primers). Generated by immunoSEQ multiplex PCR, the TCRdb table keeps only in-frame clones and is missing some. The data contain under 200,000 clones, 65% to 85% of them seen just once; the ten biggest clones take up about 2.7%. These data belong to a study of cytomegalovirus exposure and HLA in healthy donors. For the study at large: Approximately 85 million unique TCRs from HLA-typed donors were held in an early data release. Study-level results: TRBV6-2, TRBV6-3 and other indistinguishable V segments were excluded. Sequencing likely produced, as an artifact, a cluster of highly shared sequence variants. Within an earlier analysis, most TCR beta V segments proved productive either about 87% or about 30% of the time.

The CDR3 extends over 15 amino acids. Unmatched junction bases numbered 8, after V lost 8 bases and J lost 0 bases. Germline CDR1 is MNHEY and CDR2 is SVGAGI. The rearrangement uses TRBV6-5 and TRBJ2-3; TRBD2 aligns across 7 bases. Sequencing was carried out using PBMCs. The TCR was taken from a woman aged 45-65 years in good health and CMV-seropositive. The CDR3 DNA follows: TGTGCCAGCGTTCCCCTAGCGGCTAGCACAGATACGCAGTATTTT. It specifies CASVPLAASTDTQYF.